Included here is one T cell receptor (beta chain) sequence, with context. These data originate in a study of blood T cell repertoires in COVID-19. Study details: The United States, Italy and Spain were the sources of the acute and convalescent COVID-19 samples.

Trimming removed 2 bases from V and 4 bases from J; junction bases left unmatched: 4. The CDR3 runs to 14 residues. Looked up from germline, CDR1 is KGHSH and CDR2 is LQKENI. In the original workflow: Researchers report that nucleated cell counts were estimated from reference gene primer amplification. Here immunoSEQ multiplex PCR was the method, and the copy in TCRdb shows in-frame clones only, minus some. D and trimming were read from the DNA, whereas the V and J calls and clone size are those reported in that table. The data show 150,000 to 200,000 clones, approximately 83% seen once. The source of this sequence is a man aged 70-80 years with active or convalescent COVID-19. The chain recombines TRBV18 with TRBJ2-7; the match to TRBD2 covers 8 bases. The sequenced material came from peripheral blood. CDR3 DNA sequence: TGTGCCAGCTCACCATCCCCTAGCGGGTACGAGCAGTACTTC. Amino acids: CASSPSPSGYEQYF. Full variable domain (outside the CDR3, taken from reference TRBV18 and TRBJ2-7): NAGVMQNPRHLVRRRGQEARLRCSPMKGHSHVYWYRQLPEEGLKFMVYLQKENIIDESGMPKERFSAEFPKEGPSILRIQQVVRGDSAAYFCASSPSPSGYEQYFGPGTRLTVT.